One and the same sample provided the 18 T cell receptor beta chains below, sequenced in a study of cytomegalovirus exposure and HLA in healthy donors. The table came from immunoSEQ multiplex PCR; TCRdb's copy has only in-frame clones and leaves some out. The data hold around 130,000 clones, with around nine tenths observed a single time. The sequenced material came from PBMCs. Receptors were obtained from a man under 40 in good health and CMV-seronegative.

This chain uses TRBV14 with TRBJ1-1; D unresolved. V gave up 0 bases and J gave up 1 base, with 18 bases separating them. CDR1 and CDR2 from the germline V gene are SGHDN and FVKESK. The CDR3 loop spans 18 amino acids. The CDR3 coding sequence is TGTGCCAGCAGCCAAGAGGTCGGGAGGGCGCTGGGGAACACTGAAGCTTTCTTT. The encoded protein is CASSQEVGRALGNTEAFF.

This chain links TRBV7-3 with TRBJ1-1; 8 nucleotides agree with TRBD1. The CDR3 totals 15 residues. The ends lost 1 base at V and 8 bases at J; junction bases unmatched: 9. Germline V gives CDR1 SGHTA, CDR2 FQGTGA. For the CDR3, the DNA is TGTGCCAGCAGCTTAAGCGCCCCCGGACAGGGAGAAGCTTTCTTT. Translated, it gives CASSLSAPGQGEAFF.

Regarding this clone: This same CDR3 is encoded by further DNA sequences in the sample. The genes are TRBV7-9 and TRBJ1-5, with 9 bases fitting TRBD1. The CDR3 runs to 13 residues. The germline gives CDR1 SEHNR, CDR2 FQNEAQ (reference sequence). V lost 3 bases, J lost 6 bases, and 0 bases stayed unmatched. The CDR3 DNA reads TGTGCCAGCAGCTTGGACAGGGGTCAGCCCCAGCATTTT. Its translation: CASSLDRGQPQHF.

The chain joins TRBV7-9 to TRBJ2-7; 8 positions agree with TRBD1. The CDR3 totals 14 residues. V gave up 5 bases and J gave up 1 base; unmatched junction bases: 4. Germline-derived CDR1 and CDR2 are SEHNR and FQNEAQ (reference sequence). CDR3 loop: CASSHRDRSYEQYF. The CDR3 DNA follows: TGTGCCAGCAGCCACCGGGACAGGTCCTACGAGCAGTACTTC.

The CDR3: CASRIQGATDTQYF. In DNA form, the CDR3 reads TGCGCCAGCAGGATACAGGGAGCCACAGATACGCAGTATTTT. The rearrangement joins TRBV5-1 to TRBJ2-3; D perhaps matches TRBD1 (6 bases). Germline assignment: CDR1 SGHRS and CDR2 YFSETQ. The CDR3 has 14 amino acids. V gave up 5 bases and J gave up 2 bases, with 12 bases separating them.

The rearrangement uses TRBV9 and TRBJ2-1; D gene uncertain. From germline, CDR1 is SGDLS and CDR2 YYNGEE. The CDR3 runs 15 residues. V was trimmed by 5 bases and J by 0 bases, leaving 12 bases between them. CDR3 nucleotides: TGTGCCAGCAGGGCCGGGTCCAGCTCCTACAATGAGCAGTTCTTC. It specifies CASRAGSSSYNEQFF.

V is TRBV18 and J is TRBJ2-3; 7 bases match TRBD2. The CDR3 contains 15 residues. Trimming at V came to 3 bases and at J to 3 bases, leaving 6 bases not matched to a gene. CDR1 KGHSH and CDR2 LQKENI come from the germline V gene. Here the CDR3 reads CASSPGGLRTDTQYF. In DNA, the CDR3 is TGTGCCAGCTCACCGGGAGGGTTGAGGACAGATACGCAGTATTTT.

The chain combines TRBV10-2 with TRBJ1-1, with 9 bases identical to TRBD1. The CDR3 runs to 14 residues. Germline assignment: CDR1 WSHSY and CDR2 SAAADI. V trimming: 5 bases; J trimming: 3 bases; junction bases outside the gene matches: 4. The CDR3 loop reads CASSKDRGDTEAFF. The CDR3 coding sequence is TGCGCCAGCAGTAAGGACAGGGGAGACACTGAAGCTTTCTTT.

The rearrangement joins TRBV28 to TRBJ1-2; D call uncertain. The CDR3 is 12 amino acids. Trimming cost V 3 bases and J 5 bases, with 7 bases left between them. From germline, CDR1 is MDHEN and CDR2 SYDVKM. This CDR3 reads CASSLAGYGYTF. The CDR3, as DNA: TGTGCCAGCAGTTTGGCGGGGTATGGCTACACCTTC.

V gene TRBV6-5 combines with J gene TRBJ1-2; TRBD1 might be the D (6 bases). Germline V gene data show CDR1 as MNHEY and CDR2 as SVGAGI. There are 13 residues in the CDR3. Trimming shortened V by 2 bases and J by 8 bases, and 12 bases separated the two germline ends. The CDR3 loop is CASSYTGREGYTF. The DNA for the CDR3 is TGTGCCAGCAGTTACACAGGGAGAGAGGGCTACACCTTC.

The rearrangement uses TRBV2 and TRBJ1-4; 7 bases agree with TRBD1. J lost 4 bases, V lost 5 bases, and 4 bases had no gene match. The CDR3 spans 14 residues. The germline V gene encodes CDR1 SNHLY and CDR2 FYNNEI. CDR3 DNA sequence: TGTGCCAGCAGTTTACAGGGGTTTAATGAAAAACTGTTTTTT. Encoded protein: CASSLQGFNEKLFF.

This clone was counted between two and nine times. CDR3 loop: CASSALTTRLSPLHF. The CDR3 coding sequence is TGTGCCAGCAGTGCCCTGACAACCCGGCTGTCACCCCTCCACTTT. The chain links TRBV25-1 to TRBJ1-6; D remains unclear. CDR1 MGHDK and CDR2 SYGVNS come from the germline V gene. With 4 bases removed from V and 10 bases from J, the gap between germline ends came to 17 bases. This CDR3 region has 15 residues. The full variable domain, completed using reference TRBV25-1 and TRBJ1-6, is EADIYQTPRYLVIGTGKKITLECSQTMGHDKMYWYQQDPGMELHLIHYSYGVNSTEKGDLSSESTVSRIRTEHFPLTLESARPSHTSQYLCASSALTTRLSPLHFGNGTRLTVT.

V is TRBV5-1 and J is TRBJ2-7, with a tentative D call TRBD2 (5 bases). The CDR3 extends over 15 amino acids. V dropped 4 bases and J dropped 2 bases, with 16 bases sitting between them. From germline, CDR1 is SGHRS and CDR2 YFSETQ. CDR3 loop: CASSPGLFWPYEQYF. CDR3 sequence (DNA): TGCGCCAGCAGCCCCGGACTGTTCTGGCCCTACGAGCAGTACTTC.

This clone was counted only a few times. The chain recombines TRBV9 with TRBJ1-2, with 11 bases aligning to TRBD1. Germline-derived CDR1 and CDR2 are SGDLS and YYNGEE. This CDR3 region has 14 residues. Unmatched junction bases numbered 4, after V lost 5 bases and J lost 4 bases. CDR3 coding DNA: TGTGCCAGCAGTGGGGACAGGGGGATCTATGGCTACACCTTC. Protein product: CASSGDRGIYGYTF.

V gene TRBV19 combines with J gene TRBJ1-2; 10 bases fit TRBD1. The germline gives CDR1 LNHDA, CDR2 SQIVND (reference sequence). The V and J ends lost 5 bases and 4 bases, in that order; junction bases with no gene match: 4. The CDR3 extends over 14 amino acids. CDR3 DNA: TGTGCCAGTAGTGACAGGGGGCCCCCCTATGGCTACACCTTC. Its translation: CASSDRGPPYGYTF.

The V and J genes are TRBV7-2 and TRBJ2-1; TRBD2 matches 7 bases. V dropped 6 bases and J dropped 8; count of bases not matched to a gene: 10. CDR1 and CDR2 (germline): SGHTA, FQGNSA. The CDR3 sequence is 14 residues long. The CDR3 nucleotides read TGTGCCAGCAGTCAAGGACTAGTGAGCCATGAGCAGTTCTTC. Amino acid sequence: CASSQGLVSHEQFF.

The V call is TRBV5-6, the J call TRBJ1-4; D not resolved. Germline CDR1 SGHDT, CDR2 YYEEEE. V shed 2 bases and J shed 4 bases, with 9 bases lying between them. This CDR3 has 14 amino acids. The CDR3 here is CASSFRTNNEKLFF. The CDR3 DNA sequence: TGTGCCAGCAGCTTCCGAACTAATAATGAAAAACTGTTTTTT.

The V gene is TRBV2, the J gene TRBJ1-4; 10 bases are shared with TRBD1. From germline, CDR1 is SNHLY and CDR2 FYNNEI. CDR3 length equals 16 residues. V trimming: 6 bases; J trimming: 4 bases; junction bases outside the gene matches: 8. The CDR3 spells CASSPSGTGVNEKLFF. The CDR3 region has the DNA TGTGCCAGCAGCCCCTCTGGGACAGGGGTTAATGAAAAACTGTTTTTT.